These 10 T cell receptor beta chains share one sample of origin, sequenced in a study of blood T cell repertoires in COVID-19. Libraries were prepared by immunoSEQ multiplex PCR; TCRdb keeps only in-frame clonotypes and omits some of them. The sample lists 200,000 to 250,000 clones, approximately 88% occurring once. The sequencing sample was made of PBMCs or T cells enriched from blood (not recorded which). The receptors originated from a woman aged 30 to 39 who had been exposed to COVID-19.

The genes are TRBV28 and TRBJ2-7; 10 bases map to TRBD1. J gave up 6 bases and V 5 bases, and 10 bases lay outside the gene matches. This CDR3 is built from 15 residues. The germline V gene has CDR1 MDHEN and CDR2 SYDVKM. The CDR3 region has the DNA TGTGCCAGCAGTACCTGGGACAGGGGAAGGGGCGAGCAGTACTTC. The encoded protein is CASSTWDRGRGEQYF.

V usage is TRBV14 and J usage is TRBJ1-1; D not certain. V was shortened by 4 bases and J by 3 bases, with 15 bases between the two germline ends. The CDR3 sequence is 15 residues long. Looked up from germline, CDR1 is SGHDN and CDR2 is FVKESK. The CDR3 nucleotides read TGTGCCAGCAGCCCTTTACCGGGGAAGGACACTGAAGCTTTCTTT. Residues: CASSPLPGKDTEAFF.

This chain connects TRBV12-2 to TRBJ2-7; the DNA was not compared with TRBD2, the D call given in the table. TRBV12-2 is a known pseudogene. The CDR3 length is 15 residues. The CDR3, as DNA: TGTGCAAGTCGAGGAGGGACTAGCGGTTACTACGAGCAGTACTTC. This gives the protein CASRGGTSGYYEQYF.

The chain links TRBV21-1 to TRBJ2-7; TRBD1 was called by the table and not checked on the DNA. TRBV21-1 is a documented pseudogene. The CDR3 is 16 residues long. DNA for the CDR3: TGTGCCAGCAGCAAAGAAATAGGGACAGGTAGGGAGGAGCAGTACTTC. Encoded protein: CASSKEIGTGREEQYF.

This clone turned up a few times. The gene calls are TRBV5-4 and TRBJ1-4; weak D call: TRBD1 (6 bases). The CDR3 is 14 residues long. In germline, CDR1 is SGHNT, CDR2 YYREEE (reference sequence). V was shortened by 4 bases and J by 8 bases, with 15 bases between the two germline ends. The CDR3 nucleotides are TGTGCCAGCAGCGACCGACAGGTTGGAGAAAAACTGTTTTTT. Translated, it gives CASSDRQVGEKLFF.

This chain links TRBV2 with TRBJ2-1, with 10 positions matching TRBD2. Germline V gene sequence: CDR1 SNHLY, CDR2 FYNNEI. The CDR3 contains 17 residues. V trimming: 4 bases; J trimming: 9 bases; junction bases outside the gene matches: 15. The CDR3 nucleotides are TGTGCCAGCAGTGTTGGGATAGGGCTAGCGGGAGTCACTGAGCAGTTCTTC. This translates into CASSVGIGLAGVTEQFF.

V is TRBV18 and J is TRBJ2-1; 7 bases agree with TRBD2. The CDR3 is 16 amino acids. Germline V gene data show CDR1 as KGHSH and CDR2 as LQKENI. J was trimmed by 3 bases and V by 3 bases; bases with no gene match: 8. The CDR3 region is CASSPFAGVGYNEQFF. The CDR3 DNA is TGTGCCAGCTCACCTTTCGCGGGAGTCGGCTACAATGAGCAGTTCTTC.

The V call is TRBV24-1, the J call TRBJ2-1; 7 nucleotides align to TRBD2. The CDR3 length is 14 residues. J lost 4 bases, V lost 4 bases, and 3 bases had no gene match. Germline V gives CDR1 KGHDR, CDR2 SFDVKD. Written as DNA, the CDR3 is TGTGCCACCAGTGAGCAGCGGGGTTACAATGAGCAGTTCTTC. It is translated as CATSEQRGYNEQFF.

The V gene is TRBV2, the J gene TRBJ1-1, with D perhaps TRBD1 (5 bases). The V end lost 1 base, the J end lost 5 bases, and 11 bases lay between the germline ends. Per the germline V gene, CDR1 is SNHLY and CDR2 is FYNNEI. The CDR3 is 14 amino acids. CDR3 sequence reads: CASSEVRGGTEAFF. As DNA, the CDR3 is TGTGCCAGCAGTGAAGTTAGGGGAGGTACTGAAGCTTTCTTT. The entire variable domain, with the rest obtained from reference TRBV2 and TRBJ1-1, is as follows: EPEVTQTPSHQVTQMGQEVILRCVPISNHLYFYWYRQILGQKVEFLVSFYNNEISEKSEIFDDQFSVERPDGSNFTLKIRSTKLEDSAMYFCASSEVRGGTEAFFGQGTRLTVV.

The V and J genes are TRBV9 and TRBJ1-3; 9 bases are a match to TRBD1. The germline V gene has CDR1 SGDLS and CDR2 YYNGEE. V lost 4 bases to trimming and J lost 3 bases; unmatched junction nucleotides: 5. This CDR3 has 15 amino acids. The CDR3 region has the DNA TGTGCCAGCAGCCTCCGGACAGGGGTTGGAAACACCATATATTTT. Translated, it gives CASSLRTGVGNTIYF. The whole variable domain, filled in from reference TRBV9 and TRBJ1-3, reads DSGVTQTPKHLITATGQRVTLRCSPRSGDLSVYWYQQSLDQGLQFLIQYYNGEERAKGNILERFSAQQFPDLHSELNLSSLELGDSALYFCASSLRTGVGNTIYFGEGSWLTVV.